Listed here are 25 T cell receptor beta chains from one sample, sequenced in a study of cytomegalovirus exposure and HLA in healthy donors. With 60 Vbeta and 13 Jbeta primers, the PCR was carried out. Generated by immunoSEQ multiplex PCR, the TCRdb table keeps only in-frame clones and is missing some. The sample includes about 140,000 clones, more than 75% of them seen just once. The sequenced sample consisted of PBMCs. The source of these receptors is a young man in good health and CMV-seropositive.

V is TRBV27 and J is TRBJ1-5, with D possibly matching TRBD1 (5 bases). CDR3 length: 16 amino acids. V lost 3 bases, J lost 2 bases, and 14 bases lay in between. Germline CDR1 MNHEY, CDR2 SMNVEV (reference sequence). The CDR3 loop reads CASSFSRGSGNQPQHF. CDR3 in DNA: TGTGCCAGCAGTTTTTCTAGGGGATCCGGCAATCAGCCCCAGCATTTT.

V gene TRBV7-3 combines with J gene TRBJ2-3; no clear D gene. V dropped 5 bases and J dropped 1 base, with 7 bases sitting between them. Germline assignment: CDR1 SGHTA and CDR2 FQGTGA. The CDR3 is 13 amino acids. Written as DNA, the CDR3 is TGTGCCAGCAGCCCGACTCGCACAGATACGCAGTATTTT. It translates to CASSPTRTDTQYF.

This clone was recorded once. The V and J genes are TRBV28 and TRBJ2-7; 7 bases line up with TRBD1. V shed 3 bases and J 0 bases; nucleotides not matched to a gene: 14. Germline values: CDR1 MDHEN, CDR2 SYDVKM. This CDR3 is built from 18 residues. Here the CDR3 reads CASSFTPFSTGSSYEQYF. The CDR3 nucleotides read TGTGCCAGCAGTTTTACCCCGTTTTCGACAGGGAGCTCCTACGAGCAGTACTTC.

This sequence joins TRBV28 and TRBJ1-2; perhaps TRBD1 as D (5 bases). CDR1 and CDR2 from the germline V gene are MDHEN and SYDVKM. CDR3 length: 17 amino acids. V lost 4 bases and J lost 5, with 23 bases in between. The CDR3 is CASSSRDYPIDQYGYTF. Here the CDR3 DNA reads TGTGCCAGCAGTTCCAGGGACTACCCCATAGACCAATATGGCTACACCTTC.

This sequence joins TRBV18 and TRBJ1-1; D not resolved. This CDR3 is 13 amino acids long. V lost 4 bases and J lost 1, with 7 bases in between. Germline CDR1 is KGHSH and CDR2 is LQKENI. CDR3 residues: CASSQTANTEAFF. CDR3 DNA sequence: TGTGCCAGCTCACAAACAGCGAACACTGAAGCTTTCTTT. The full variable domain, in which reference TRBV18 and TRBJ1-1 provide the parts outside the CDR3, is NAGVMQNPRHLVRRRGQEARLRCSPMKGHSHVYWYRQLPEEGLKFMVYLQKENIIDESGMPKERFSAEFPKEGPSILRIQQVVRGDSAAYFCASSQTANTEAFFGQGTRLTVV.

This clone was recorded once. The genes are TRBV6-5 and TRBJ1-4; D not resolved. CDR3 length: 14 residues. The V gene's germline CDR1 is MNHEY and CDR2 SVGAGI. The V end was cut by 6 bases, the J end by 8 bases, with 16 bases between. CDR3 sequence reads: CASRVAGESEKLFF. CDR3 coding DNA: TGTGCCAGCAGGGTGGCCGGGGAGAGCGAAAAACTGTTTTTT.

V gene TRBV7-9 combines with J gene TRBJ2-3, with D perhaps matching TRBD1 (6 bases). This CDR3 is built from 12 residues. CDR1 SEHNR and CDR2 FQNEAQ come from the germline V gene (reference sequence). The ends were cut back, 5 bases at V and 14 bases at J, with 17 bases in the middle. In DNA, the CDR3 is TGTGCCAGCAGCGCAGGACAGACCTTGGGGTATTTT. This codes for CASSAGQTLGYF.

This chain uses TRBV28 with TRBJ2-1; 9 positions match TRBD1. The CDR3 is 16 amino acids. The ends lost 0 bases at V and 4 bases at J; junction bases unmatched: 4. The V gene's germline CDR1 is MDHEN and CDR2 SYDVKM. The CDR3 is CASSLWDRGPYNEQFF. The DNA of the CDR3 is TGTGCCAGCAGTTTATGGGACAGGGGACCTTACAATGAGCAGTTCTTC.

As concerns this clone: Sequence at one end of the junction differs from germline and may be a read error. The chain uses TRBV6-6 and TRBJ2-5; D unresolved. Germline CDR1 reads MNHNY; CDR2 reads SVGAGI (reference sequence). The CDR3 consists of 12 residues. The CDR3 bases are TGTGCCAGCAGTTACACTGACTCCGGCTATGACTTC. It is translated as CASSYTDSGYDF.

This clone was counted between two and nine times. This chain connects TRBV6-5 to TRBJ1-1; unclear D gene. CDR3 size: 13 residues. Trimming shortened V by 6 bases and J by 1 base, and 9 bases separated the two germline ends. Germline-derived CDR1 and CDR2 are MNHEY and SVGAGI. As DNA, the CDR3 is TGTGCCAGCAGCCACAGACAGAACACTGAAGCTTTCTTT. The encoded protein is CASSHRQNTEAFF.

This clone was seen just once. The chain uses TRBV5-1 and TRBJ2-7; D gene unclear. This CDR3 has 15 amino acids. The V and J ends lost 1 base and 5 bases respectively, with 16 bases between them. The germline gives CDR1 SGHRS, CDR2 YFSETQ. CDR3 DNA sequence: TGCGCCAGCAGCTTGCCGCACTCCACCCCCGACGAGCAGTACTTC. Translating it yields CASSLPHSTPDEQYF.

The V call is TRBV6-5, the J call TRBJ1-1; no firm D call. Deletions cut 6 bases from V and 1 base from J, with 6 bases between. The CDR3 extends over 12 amino acids. Germline V gene sequence: CDR1 MNHEY, CDR2 SVGAGI. The CDR3 DNA follows: TGTGCCAGCAGCATCGGGAACACTGAAGCTTTCTTT. This encodes CASSIGNTEAFF.

This clone was found a few times. The chain has TRBV10-2 and TRBJ2-5; TRBD1 agrees at 7 bases. The CDR3 runs 14 residues. From germline, CDR1 is WSHSY and CDR2 SAAADI. Unmatched junction bases numbered 5, after V lost 6 bases and J lost 1 base. The CDR3 DNA is TGCGCCAGCAGGCCGCAGGGGGTCCAAGAGACCCAGTACTTC. Its translation is CASRPQGVQETQYF.

The rearrangement uses TRBV6-1 and TRBJ1-1; 10 nucleotides match TRBD1. With V trimmed by 3 bases and J by 3 bases, 16 bases remained unmatched. This CDR3 comprises 19 residues. Looked up from germline, CDR1 is MNHNS and CDR2 is SASEGT. The CDR3 sequence is CASSDNTYRDRGGDTEAFF. The CDR3 DNA reads as TGTGCCAGCAGTGATAATACGTACCGGGACAGGGGTGGGGACACTGAAGCTTTCTTT.

This clone was detected only once. The chain links TRBV19 to TRBJ2-5; 12 nucleotides align to TRBD2. V lost 6 bases, J lost 4 bases, and 12 bases stayed unmatched. CDR3 length equals 17 residues. Germline CDR1 reads LNHDA; CDR2 reads SQIVND (reference sequence). In nucleotides, the CDR3 is TGTGCCAGTAGCCCTGCCCTAGCGGGAGGGGTCCGAGAGACCCAGTACTTC. This gives the protein CASSPALAGGVRETQYF.

The chain recombines TRBV5-4 with TRBJ1-2, with D possibly TRBD1 on 5 matching bases. The length of the CDR3 is 12 residues. V was pared by 4 bases and J by 5 bases, with 9 bases between. Germline CDR1 and CDR2: SGHNT and YYREEE (reference sequence). For the CDR3, the DNA is TGTGCCAGCAGCCAGGGCCTATATGGCTACACCTTC. This encodes CASSQGLYGYTF.

The rearrangement links TRBV5-1 to TRBJ2-5, with 9 bases fitting TRBD1. Germline CDR1 and CDR2: SGHRS and YFSETQ. With V trimmed by 2 bases and J by 5 bases, 7 bases remained unmatched. CDR3 size: 15 residues. Here the CDR3 DNA reads TGCGCCAGCAGCTTACAGGGGGCGCAGGGGGAGACCCAGTACTTC. This sequence encodes CASSLQGAQGETQYF.

The CDR3 reads CASDRAYSNQPQHF. In DNA form, the CDR3 reads TGTGCCAGCGACAGAGCCTATAGCAATCAGCCCCAGCATTTT. V is TRBV27 and J is TRBJ1-5; tentative D call: TRBD1 (5 bases). The germline V gene encodes CDR1 MNHEY and CDR2 SMNVEV (reference sequence). The CDR3 is made up of 14 amino acids. Between the trimmed V and J ends, which lost 8 bases and 0 bases, there was a span of 11 bases.

The genes are TRBV6-1 and TRBJ1-1; D is perhaps TRBD1 (6 bases). V lost 6 bases to trimming and J lost 0 bases, with 11 bases between them. CDR3 size: 14 residues. Per the germline V gene, CDR1 is MNHNS and CDR2 is SASEGT. The CDR3 DNA sequence: TGTGCCAGCAGAGTGCGGACAGTGAACACTGAAGCTTTCTTT. It specifies CASRVRTVNTEAFF.

The V gene is TRBV5-1, the J gene TRBJ2-2; a possible D gene is TRBD1 (6 bases). Germline V gene lookup returns CDR1 SGHRS and CDR2 YFSETQ. Trimming took off 1 base at V and 3 bases at J, with 10 bases between the two ends. The CDR3 contains 15 residues. CDR3 in amino acids: CASSLRAGDTGELFF. CDR3 DNA: TGCGCCAGCAGCTTGCGGGCAGGGGACACCGGGGAGCTGTTTTTT.

V usage is TRBV9 and J usage is TRBJ2-1; the D is unclear. The V and J ends lost 0 bases and 0 bases respectively, with 13 bases between them. This CDR3 region has 17 residues. CDR1 and CDR2 (germline): SGDLS, YYNGEE. The CDR3 protein is CASSVVHASSSYNEQFF. The CDR3 coding sequence is TGTGCCAGCAGCGTAGTTCACGCGTCAAGCTCCTACAATGAGCAGTTCTTC.

The CDR3, as DNA: TGTGCCTGGAGTGTACTCGGGGAGGAGGGCTACACCTTC. It yields the protein CAWSVLGEEGYTF. The chain employs TRBV30 and TRBJ1-2; D gene ambiguous. V lost 0 bases and J lost 8, with 13 bases in between. The CDR3 consists of 13 residues. Germline V gene sequence: CDR1 GTSNPN, CDR2 SVGIG (reference sequence).

V is TRBV28 and J is TRBJ2-7; 7 nucleotides line up with TRBD2. Germline CDR1 is MDHEN and CDR2 is SYDVKM. This CDR3 contains 12 residues. V trimming: 5 bases; J trimming: 13 bases; junction bases outside the gene matches: 11. The CDR3 here is CASSTQRGLHYF. Here the CDR3 DNA reads TGTGCCAGCAGTACCCAGCGGGGCCTCCACTACTTC.

V and J are TRBV9 and TRBJ2-7, with 11 bases fitting TRBD2. Germline assignment: CDR1 SGDLS and CDR2 YYNGEE. V lost 3 bases and J lost 2; bases outside the gene matches: 7. CDR3 length: 16 residues. This CDR3 reads CASSAGLADLTYEQYF. The CDR3 nucleotides are TGTGCCAGCAGCGCGGGACTAGCGGACCTCACCTACGAGCAGTACTTC.

J is TRBJ2-2 and V is TRBV19, with 8 bases lining up with TRBD1. V lost 5 bases and J lost 5; bases outside the gene matches: 10. CDR3 length: 16 amino acids. Germline V gene lookup returns CDR1 LNHDA and CDR2 SQIVND (reference sequence). Here the CDR3 DNA reads TGTGCCAGTAGTTCGGCAGGGGGCGCGAGGACCGGGGAGCTGTTTTTT. This encodes CASSSAGGARTGELFF.